This T cell receptor (beta chain) was sequenced in a study of blood T cell repertoires in COVID-19 (TCRdb year 2020). A note on the overall study: Samples from collaborators originated in the United States, Italy and Spain and spanned both the acute and convalescent phases of COVID-19. The material from the prospective study consisted of cDNA or gDNA derived from T cells, B-cell-depleted T cells, or PBMCs. Subjects who had been exposed to COVID-19, were actively infected with it, or had recovered from it provided the deeply sampled blood TCRbeta repertoires that made up the dataset. The repertoires were made available in a free public database intended to serve as a resource for research on the immune response to SARS-CoV-2. The samples were drawn from the first 160 participants of the ongoing ImmuneRACE study and from 950 to 1,500 subjects provided by 6 global collaborators. Sample metadata almost always included a de-identified subject ID, COVID-19 status, age in years and sex. HLA class I and class II types, where available, came from metadata supplied by the sample provider rather than from assay-based typing. Results and caveats for the whole study, not just this receptor: How much clinical and demographic metadata was included differed by source and by participant, and the metadata was provided uncurated.

One collaborating source in Seattle enrolled patients during active infection and followed them longitudinally through the course of disease. Each collaborating institution followed its own protocols to collect whole blood in K2EDTA tubes. For TCRbeta analysis, collaborators shipped samples as frozen whole blood, isolated PBMCs, or DNA extracted from either of those sample types. V was cut back by 8 bases and J by 2 bases, leaving a gap of 13 bases between them. Including the terminal cysteine and phenylalanine, the CDR3 comprises 14 residues. Only the CDR3 region is kept as DNA, spanning 42 bases read in frame from base 1. The germline V gene (reference sequence) sets CDR1 to MNHEY and CDR2 to SMNVEV. The immunoSEQ Assay, a bias-controlled multiplex PCR, was used to amplify TCRbeta CDR3 regions from genomic DNA. Regarding the original processing steps: The number of nucleated cells in each sample was estimated by amplification of reference gene primers within the assay. To quantify the absolute abundance of each unique TCRbeta CDR3 rearrangement, sequence reads were collapsed and filtered. For each sample, productive Simpson clonality was calculated as the square root of Simpson's diversity index across productive rearrangements. Entries here come from immuneACCESS through TCRdb and include only in-frame sequences with V and J called. Some clones fail to appear in such tables; in the studies checked, an unresolved V gene covers under half of the shortfall, and the cause of the remainder is unknown. Clonal size and the V and J genes are those of that table, whereas D and trimming came from the DNA. The sample table records some 60,000 clones; around 83% of these occur just once. The top ten clones comprise under 25% of the sample.

Worth noting for this clone: The clone's antigen remains unknown. Per-base qualities were not stored, and no clone one base away is much larger.

The chain links TRBV27 with TRBJ1-5, with no confident D gene call. This TCR derives from a man younger than 40 with COVID-19, enrolled during active disease. Sequences were obtained from peripheral blood. Here is the DNA: TGTGCCAGCGCCCCCTCGGGTGGCAATCAGCCCCAGCATTTT. The resulting protein is CASAPSGGNQPQHF.